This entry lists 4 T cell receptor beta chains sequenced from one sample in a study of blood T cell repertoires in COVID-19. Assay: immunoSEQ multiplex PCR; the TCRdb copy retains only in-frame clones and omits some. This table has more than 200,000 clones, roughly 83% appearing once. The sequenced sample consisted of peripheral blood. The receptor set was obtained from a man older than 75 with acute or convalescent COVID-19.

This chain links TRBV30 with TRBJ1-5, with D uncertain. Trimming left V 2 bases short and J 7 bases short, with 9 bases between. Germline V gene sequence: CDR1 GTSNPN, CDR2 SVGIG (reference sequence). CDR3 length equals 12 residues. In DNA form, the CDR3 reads TGTGCCTGGAGTTCCGAGGGACAGCCCCAGCATTTT. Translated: CAWSSEGQPQHF.

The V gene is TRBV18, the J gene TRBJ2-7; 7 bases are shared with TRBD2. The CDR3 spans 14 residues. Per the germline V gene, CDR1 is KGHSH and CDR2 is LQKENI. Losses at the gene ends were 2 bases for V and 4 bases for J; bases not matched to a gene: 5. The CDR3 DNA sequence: TGTGCCAGCTCACCAGATGTTAGCGGGTACGAGCAGTACTTC. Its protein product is CASSPDVSGYEQYF.

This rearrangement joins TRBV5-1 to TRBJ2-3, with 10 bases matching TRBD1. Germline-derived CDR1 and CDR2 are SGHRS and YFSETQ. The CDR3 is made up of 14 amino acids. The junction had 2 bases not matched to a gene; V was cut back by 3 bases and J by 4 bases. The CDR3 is CASSYGTGADTQYF. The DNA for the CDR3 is TGCGCCAGCAGCTACGGGACAGGGGCAGATACGCAGTATTTT.

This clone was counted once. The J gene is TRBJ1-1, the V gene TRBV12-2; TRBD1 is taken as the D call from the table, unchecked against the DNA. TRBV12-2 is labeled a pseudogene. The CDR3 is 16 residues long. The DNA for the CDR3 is TGTGCAAGTCGCTCTACAGGGGGGATTGCAGGACCTGAAGCTTTCTTT. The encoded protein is CASRSTGGIAGPEAFF.